Listed here are 13 T cell receptor beta chains from one sample, sequenced in a study of blood T cell repertoires in COVID-19. Sequencing used immunoSEQ multiplex PCR; TCRdb keeps in-frame clones, though not all of them. The sample has tens of thousands of clones; over 70% are singletons. The material sequenced was peripheral blood. These receptors were obtained from a woman aged 45 to 65 with acute or convalescent COVID-19.

V usage is TRBV28 and J usage is TRBJ1-1, with 7 bases aligning to TRBD1. This CDR3 region has 14 residues. J was trimmed by 10 bases and V by 8 bases; bases with no gene match: 16. The germline V gene encodes CDR1 MDHEN and CDR2 SYDVKM. CDR3 nucleotides: TGTGCCAGCGCCGATCCGGGACAGACGAAGGGAGCTTTCTTT. Translation: CASADPGQTKGAFF. The full variable domain, completed using reference TRBV28 and TRBJ1-1, is DVKVTQSSRYLVKRTGEKVFLECVQDMDHENMFWYRQDPGLGLRLIYFSYDVKMKEKGDIPEGYSVSREKKERFSLILESASTNQTSMYLCASADPGQTKGAFFGQGTRLTVV.

CDR3 bases: TGTGCCAGCAGCTTACCGGGACAGGGTATGGTTGGGACTGAAGCTTTCTTT. Its protein is CASSLPGQGMVGTEAFF. The chain links TRBV5-6 to TRBJ1-1; 9 bases are shared with TRBD1. The CDR3 consists of 17 residues. J was trimmed by 5 bases and V by 2 bases; bases with no gene match: 13. Germline V CDR1 and CDR2: SGHDT, YYEEEE. Combining the CDR3 with reference TRBV5-6 and TRBJ1-1 gives the whole variable domain DAGVTQSPTHLIKTRGQQVTLRCSPKSGHDTVSWYQQALGQGPQFIFQYYEEEERQRGNFPDRFSGHQFPNYSSELNVNALLLGDSALYLCASSLPGQGMVGTEAFFGQGTRLTVV.

In this sample, this clone turned up a few times. The chain couples TRBV7-8 to TRBJ1-2, with D unresolved. Germline values: CDR1 SGHVS, CDR2 FQNEAQ. The V end was cut by 4 bases, the J end by 4 bases, with 10 bases between. The CDR3 contains 13 residues. CDR3: CASSSKSGYGYTF. The CDR3 region has the DNA TGTGCCAGCAGCTCCAAGTCCGGCTATGGCTACACCTTC.

This clone was seen a handful of times. The CDR3 region has the DNA TGTGCCAGCAGCTTACGACAGGGGCTCTCCTATAATTCACCCCTCCACTTT. Translating it yields CASSLRQGLSYNSPLHF. The chain is built from TRBV5-4 and TRBJ1-6; TRBD1 agrees at 8 bases. Trimming at V came to 2 bases and at J to 0 bases, leaving 4 bases not matched to a gene. Germline V gene sequence: CDR1 SGHNT, CDR2 YYREEE (reference sequence). This CDR3 has 17 residues.

This chain uses TRBV7-2 with TRBJ1-5; 8 nucleotides line up with TRBD1. Trimming removed 4 bases from V and 7 bases from J; junction bases left unmatched: 12. CDR3 length: 16 amino acids. Germline lookup yields CDR1 SGHTA and CDR2 FQGNSA. The CDR3 DNA is TGTGCCAGCAGCTCCAGGGGGGTAGCAGGGGGCCAGCCCCAGCATTTT. Encoded protein: CASSSRGVAGGQPQHF.

V usage is TRBV4-1 and J usage is TRBJ2-1, with D tentatively TRBD1 (5 bases). Germline V gene data show CDR1 as MGHRA and CDR2 as YSYEKL. V lost 7 bases and J lost 0, with 13 bases in between. This CDR3 contains 15 residues. The CDR3 protein is CASTLDSSSYNEQFF. The CDR3 DNA reads TGCGCCAGCACCCTTGACAGTAGCTCCTACAATGAGCAGTTCTTC.

There are a few counts of this clone. J is TRBJ2-7 and V is TRBV7-2; unclear D gene. The germline gives CDR1 SGHTA, CDR2 FQGNSA. The CDR3 loop spans 14 amino acids. The V and J ends lost 1 base and 0 bases respectively, with 7 bases between them. The CDR3 DNA reads TGTGCCAGCAGCTTAGGTCTTAGCTCCTACGAGCAGTACTTC. This sequence encodes CASSLGLSSYEQYF.

The chain uses TRBV6-1 and TRBJ2-1; no definite D call. This CDR3 spans 12 amino acids. The germline V gene encodes CDR1 MNHNS and CDR2 SASEGT. V was shortened by 2 bases and J by 7 bases, with 6 bases between the two germline ends. The chain's CDR3 is CASSEQWNEQFF. In nucleotides, the CDR3 is TGTGCCAGCAGTGAACAGTGGAATGAGCAGTTCTTC.

The genes are TRBV6-6 and TRBJ1-2, with D uncertain. Germline V gives CDR1 MNHNY, CDR2 SVGAGI (reference sequence). The ends were cut back, 5 bases at V and 4 bases at J, with 26 bases in the middle. This CDR3 is 18 amino acids long. CDR3 residues: CASSRVVQGAERSYGYTF. In nucleotides, the CDR3 is TGTGCCAGCAGTCGAGTAGTGCAAGGAGCCGAGCGCAGCTATGGCTACACCTTC.

The chain is built from TRBV3-1 (or the pseudogene TRBV3-2) and TRBJ2-1, with D possibly being TRBD1 (6 bases). With 1 base removed from V and 5 bases from J, the gap between germline ends came to 18 bases. This CDR3 comprises 17 residues. Per the germline V gene, CDR1 is LGHDT and CDR2 is YNNKEL (reference sequence). This CDR3 reads CASSQVYTGSRNNEQFF. In nucleotides, the CDR3 is TGTGCCAGCAGCCAAGTCTACACAGGGTCCCGAAACAATGAGCAGTTCTTC.

The chain uses TRBV4-2 and TRBJ1-1; TRBD1 matches 8 bases. V lost 4 bases to trimming and J lost 0 bases; unmatched junction nucleotides: 4. Germline assignment: CDR1 LGHNA and CDR2 YNFKEQ. CDR3 length: 15 amino acids. In DNA, the CDR3 is TGTGCCAGCAGCCCGGAGACAGGGGTGAACACTGAAGCTTTCTTT. Its protein is CASSPETGVNTEAFF.

On this clone: Additional DNA sequences in this sample encode the identical CDR3. The chain employs TRBV27 and TRBJ1-2, with D tentatively TRBD1 (6 bases). The germline V gene encodes CDR1 MNHEY and CDR2 SMNVEV (reference sequence). Trimming cost V 3 bases and J 2 bases, with 7 bases left between them. The CDR3 extends over 13 amino acids. This CDR3 is CASSFGQNYGYTF. For the CDR3, the DNA is TGTGCCAGCAGTTTCGGACAGAACTATGGCTACACCTTC.

The V gene is TRBV20-1, the J gene TRBJ1-1; no clear D. CDR3 length: 10 residues. The germline V and J ends were trimmed by 0 bases and 11 bases, with 7 bases remaining between them. Germline V gene sequence: CDR1 DFQATT, CDR2 SNEGSKA (reference sequence). The CDR3 here is CSARDLGAFF. CDR3 DNA sequence: TGCAGTGCTAGAGATCTCGGGGCTTTCTTT.